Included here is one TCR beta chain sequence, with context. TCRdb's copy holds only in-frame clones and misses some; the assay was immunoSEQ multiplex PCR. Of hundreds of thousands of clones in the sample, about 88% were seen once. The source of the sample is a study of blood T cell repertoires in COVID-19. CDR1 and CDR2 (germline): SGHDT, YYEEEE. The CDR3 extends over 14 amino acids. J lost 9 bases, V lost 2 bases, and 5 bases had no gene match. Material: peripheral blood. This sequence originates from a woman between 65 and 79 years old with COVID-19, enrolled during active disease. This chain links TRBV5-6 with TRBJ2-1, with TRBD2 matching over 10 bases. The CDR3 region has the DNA TGTGCCAGCAGCTTCGGGACTAGCGTCAGTGAGCAGTTCTTC. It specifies CASSFGTSVSEQFF.